The following is a T cell receptor (beta chain) sequence with its context. Its antigen is not known. Sequencing used immunoSEQ multiplex PCR; TCRdb keeps in-frame clones, though not all of them. The sample has 25,000 to 35,000 clones, 90% seen once; the top ten hold about a fifth. The sample's time point: week 11, during vaccination. Vaccination used 300 ug of mutant IDH1 20-mer peptide per dose, with topical imiquimod. These data belong to a study of a mutant IDH1 vaccine in newly diagnosed glioma. About the research overall: Investigators started vaccination 4-6 weeks after radiotherapy alone, or with temozolomide cycles. Study-level findings and limits: The study observed vaccine-induced immune responses in approximately 93% of patients.

The sample here was PBMCs, taken from a glioma patient whose treatment included an IDH1 peptide vaccine. The source is a man between 18 and 35 years old with glioma.

This CDR3 is CASSEDNPYEQYF. Here the CDR3 DNA reads TGTGCCAGCAGTGAGGACAACCCCTACGAGCAGTACTTC. The chain recombines TRBV2 with TRBJ2-7; a weak D match, TRBD1 (5 bases). V lost 3 bases, J lost 2 bases, and 8 bases lay in between. The CDR3 has 13 amino acids. From germline, CDR1 is SNHLY and CDR2 FYNNEI.